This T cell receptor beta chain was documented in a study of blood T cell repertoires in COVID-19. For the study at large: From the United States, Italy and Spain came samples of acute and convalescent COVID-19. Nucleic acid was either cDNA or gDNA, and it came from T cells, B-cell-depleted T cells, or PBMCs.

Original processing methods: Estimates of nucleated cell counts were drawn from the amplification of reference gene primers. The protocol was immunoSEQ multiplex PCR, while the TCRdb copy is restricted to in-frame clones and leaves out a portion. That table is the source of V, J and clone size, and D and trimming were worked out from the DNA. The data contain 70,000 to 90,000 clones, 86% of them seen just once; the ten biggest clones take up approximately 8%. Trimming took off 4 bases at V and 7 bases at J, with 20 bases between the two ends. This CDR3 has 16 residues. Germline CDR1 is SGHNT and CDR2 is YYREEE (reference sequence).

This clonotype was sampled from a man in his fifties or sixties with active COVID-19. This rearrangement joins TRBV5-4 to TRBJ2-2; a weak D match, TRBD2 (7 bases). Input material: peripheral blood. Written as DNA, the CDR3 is TGTGCCAGCAGCAGGGGGACTCCCGCTAGCGGCGGGGAGCTGTTTTTT. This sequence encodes CASSRGTPASGGELFF.